One sample yielded the 17 T cell receptor beta chains listed below, sequenced in a study of cytomegalovirus exposure and HLA in healthy donors. In the PCR, 60 Vbeta and 13 Jbeta primers were used. Data came from immunoSEQ multiplex PCR; TCRdb stores just in-frame clones and leaves some out. The sample records about 110,000 clones, approximately 80% being singletons. Sequencing was done on a sample of PBMCs. The receptors here all came from a woman between 25 and 40 years old in good health and CMV-seronegative.

This clone has a handful of counts. The chain joins TRBV18 to TRBJ1-1; tentative D call: TRBD1 (6 bases). From germline, CDR1 is KGHSH and CDR2 LQKENI. The CDR3 covers 17 residues. The V and J ends lost 0 bases and 3 bases respectively, with 17 bases between them. In DNA, the CDR3 is TGTGCCAGCTCACCACCCAATCAGGGGTTCGTAGACACTGAAGCTTTCTTT. Its translation: CASSPPNQGFVDTEAFF.

The V call is TRBV5-1, the J call TRBJ2-5; 8 bases agree with TRBD2. The CDR3 runs to 15 residues. V lost 2 bases and J lost 0; bases outside the gene matches: 3. CDR1 SGHRS and CDR2 YFSETQ come from the germline V gene. DNA for the CDR3: TGCGCCAGCAGCTTAGGTAGCGGGGACCAAGAGACCCAGTACTTC. Protein sequence: CASSLGSGDQETQYF.

In this sample, this clone turned up once. The chain has TRBV7-3 and TRBJ2-2, with 11 bases aligning to TRBD1. The germline gives CDR1 SGHTA, CDR2 FQGTGA. This CDR3 is built from 15 residues. The J segment lost 5 bases and the V segment lost 5 bases, leaving 4 bases of the junction unmatched. The CDR3 nucleotides read TGTGCCAGCAGCGCCGGGACAGGGGGGACCGGGGAGCTGTTTTTT. Encoded protein: CASSAGTGGTGELFF.

The chain recombines TRBV5-1 with TRBJ1-3; no reliable D call. V lost 5 bases and J lost 0, with 18 bases in between. Germline CDR1 and CDR2: SGHRS and YFSETQ. This CDR3 contains 17 residues. CDR3 residues: CASRSGKTAYSGNTIYF. The DNA of the CDR3 is TGCGCCAGCAGGTCGGGGAAGACTGCGTACTCTGGAAACACCATATATTTT.

The V and J genes are TRBV6-1 and TRBJ2-7; D is perhaps TRBD1 (6 bases). Trimming removed 4 bases from V and 2 bases from J, with 12 bases in between. Germline loops: CDR1 MNHNS, CDR2 SASEGT. CDR3 length: 14 amino acids. The CDR3 bases are TGTGCCAGCAGTGGGCAGGGGTTTCCCTACGAGCAGTACTTC. Protein: CASSGQGFPYEQYF.

This clone was found a few times. This chain uses TRBV7-9 with TRBJ1-6; 12 positions match TRBD1. This CDR3 is built from 14 residues. Germline V lookup: CDR1 SEHNR, CDR2 FQNEAQ (reference sequence). The V and J ends lost 6 bases and 9 bases, in that order; junction bases with no gene match: 3. The DNA of the CDR3 is TGTGCCAGCAGGGGACAGGGGGCAAGTTCACCCCTCCACTTT. Translated: CASRGQGASSPLHF.

The chain couples TRBV30 to TRBJ1-6; TRBD1 agrees at 9 bases. The ends lost 7 bases at V and 5 bases at J; junction bases unmatched: 3. The CDR3 totals 13 residues. Per germline, CDR1 GTSNPN and CDR2 SVGIG (reference sequence). The CDR3 DNA is TGTGCCTTACAGGGGGCTAATAATTCACCCCTCCACTTT. Translating gives CALQGANNSPLHF.

This clone was seen a few times. A read error may produce the germline difference seen at one junction end. The V gene is TRBV7-9, the J gene TRBJ1-2; D not resolved. The germline V gene has CDR1 SEHNR and CDR2 FQNEAQ (reference sequence). The CDR3 is made up of 12 amino acids. The chain's CDR3 is CSSSVATYGYTF. In DNA, the CDR3 is TGTTCCAGCAGCGTCGCGACATATGGCTACACCTTC.

This chain links TRBV7-2 with TRBJ2-3; TRBD2 is a possible D gene (6 bases). V was shortened by 0 bases and J by 6 bases, with 10 bases between the two germline ends. The germline CDR1 and CDR2 sequences are SGHTA and FQGNSA. The length of the CDR3 is 14 residues. CDR3 in DNA: TGTGCCAGCAGCTTAGCCGGTGGAGGGGATACGCAGTATTTT. Translated: CASSLAGGGDTQYF.

This sequence joins TRBV6-4 and TRBJ1-2; 11 nucleotides align to TRBD1. The CDR3 runs to 14 residues. The V and J ends lost 3 bases and 8 bases, in that order; junction bases with no gene match: 5. Per germline, CDR1 MRHNA and CDR2 SNTAGT. This CDR3 is CASSEPGTGGGYTF. CDR3 DNA sequence: TGTGCCAGCAGTGAACCCGGGACAGGGGGAGGCTACACCTTC.

The sample holds one count of this clone. The V call is TRBV5-1, the J call TRBJ1-1; 10 bases are shared with TRBD1. CDR3 length: 16 residues. CDR1 is SGHRS and CDR2 is YFSETQ in the germline V gene. The V gene end was trimmed by 0 bases and the J gene end by 4 bases; junction bases not matched to a gene: 6. In nucleotides, the CDR3 is TGCGCCAGCAGCTTGGGAATCGGGACAGGGGTCACTGAAGCTTTCTTT. Its translation is CASSLGIGTGVTEAFF. Full variable domain (remainder filled in from reference TRBV5-1 and TRBJ1-1): KAGVTQTPRYLIKTRGQQVTLSCSPISGHRSVSWYQQTPGQGLQFLFEYFSETQRNKGNFPGRFSGRQFSNSRSEMNVSTLELGDSALYLCASSLGIGTGVTEAFFGQGTRLTVV.

CDR3 nucleotides: TGTGCCAGCAGCCCACAGTCCTACGAGCAGTACTTC. It specifies CASSPQSYEQYF. This chain uses TRBV7-2 with TRBJ2-7; no clear D. Trimming removed 5 bases from V and 1 base from J, with 6 bases in between. Germline CDR1 is SGHTA and CDR2 is FQGNSA. The CDR3 is 12 residues long.

This clone was seen a handful of times. The chain carries TRBV6-5 and TRBJ2-1; 8 bases are shared with TRBD1. Per germline, CDR1 MNHEY and CDR2 SVGAGI. V lost 6 bases to trimming and J lost 9 bases; unmatched junction nucleotides: 4. This CDR3 spans 12 amino acids. CDR3 DNA sequence: TGTGCCAGCAGCAGGACAGGGTTTGAGCAGTTCTTC. Protein sequence: CASSRTGFEQFF.

The chain is built from TRBV2 and TRBJ1-1; D gene uncertain. CDR3 size: 14 residues. Germline V gene data show CDR1 as SNHLY and CDR2 as FYNNEI. V dropped 3 bases and J dropped 0 bases, with 8 bases sitting between them. The CDR3 DNA is TGTGCCAGCAGTGATTCGGTTATGAACACTGAAGCTTTCTTT. Translating it yields CASSDSVMNTEAFF.

This clone was counted only a few times. The chain uses TRBV11-2 and TRBJ2-2; D gene uncertain. The CDR3 is 16 amino acids. Germline V gene data show CDR1 as SGHAT and CDR2 as FQNNGV. Trimming took 5 bases from V and 5 from J, leaving 18 bases between them. As DNA, the CDR3 is TGTGCCAGCAGCCACGGCCCACTAAGCAGAACCGGGGAGCTGTTTTTT. Residues: CASSHGPLSRTGELFF. Looking up the rest from reference TRBV11-2 and TRBJ2-2 gives the full variable domain: EAGVAQSPRYKIIEKRQSVAFWCNPISGHATLYWYQQILGQGPKLLIQFQNNGVVDDSQLPKDRFSAERLKGVDSTLKIQPAKLEDSAVYLCASSHGPLSRTGELFFGEGSRLTVL.

This clone was seen once. The chain employs TRBV5-6 and TRBJ1-1, with D uncertain. Germline assignment: CDR1 SGHDT and CDR2 YYEEEE. Between the trimmed V and J ends, which lost 0 bases and 0 bases, there was a span of 12 bases. The CDR3 spans 16 residues. CDR3 DNA: TGTGCCAGCAGCTTGGTAGCCGGTAGCGTGAACACTGAAGCTTTCTTT. Residues: CASSLVAGSVNTEAFF.

The chain carries TRBV9 and TRBJ2-3; 16 nucleotides match TRBD2. Germline values: CDR1 SGDLS, CDR2 YYNGEE. CDR3 length equals 15 residues. The ends lost 3 bases at V and 10 bases at J; junction bases unmatched: 5. Here the CDR3 DNA reads TGTGCCAGCAGCGGAGGGACTAGCGGGAGGGTGGCGCAGTATTTT. Amino acid sequence: CASSGGTSGRVAQYF.